The following is a T cell receptor (beta chain) sequence with its context. Trimming took off 5 bases at V and 3 bases at J, with 14 bases between the two ends. CDR3 length: 14 amino acids. Germline CDR1 SGHVS, CDR2 FQNEAQ. This sample is part of a study of blood T cells in healthy people across ages. The use of a sample-barcoded 5' primer and a J-beta primer mix characterized a second PCR of roughly 6 to 11 cycles. All cDNA molecules were each tagged by a template-switch adaptor with 12 random nucleotides. TCRdb re-called the 5' RACE reads through MiXCR, storing one row per CDR3 protein. The sample lists roughly 1,500,000 distinct CDR3 sequences, around 35% occurring once.

The source material was blood. The TCR sequence derives from a woman in her 30s in good health. The chain carries TRBV7-8 and TRBJ2-7; perhaps TRBD2 as D (6 bases). The CDR3 sequence is CASSVTGLNYEQYF. As DNA, the CDR3 is TGTGCCAGCAGCGTAACGGGACTCAACTACGAGCAGTACTTC.